These T cell receptor beta chains were read from a single sample in a study of CD8+CD57+ T cells in acquired aplastic anemia. Each CDR3 protein gets one entry after TCRdb re-called the reads with MiXCR. The table lists hundreds of thousands of distinct CDR3 sequences, around 30% of them singletons. Sequencing was performed on sorted CD4+, CD8+, or CD8+CD57+ T cells (not recorded which) from PBMCs. Source of these receptors: a human donor with aplastic anemia. Both conserved end residues are part of each CDR3. A D gene is named only where the DNA matches it firmly. Not every row has a clone size; where given, it reads once, few, many or a size class.

J gene,clone size,V gene,D gene,CDR3 protein,CDR3 DNA
TRBJ1-4,few,TRBV11-2,NA,CASSPHSDANEKLFF,TGTGCCAGCAGCCCGCATTCTGATGCTAATGAAAAACTGTTTTTT
TRBJ2-3,NA,TRBV20-1,NA,CSARTSSGTDTQYF,TGCAGTGCTAGAACCTCTAGCGGCACAGATACGCAGTATTTT
TRBJ2-5,NA,TRBV20-1,TRBD2,CSARVPGLPQETQYF,TGCAGTGCTAGGGTCCCGGGACTACCCCAAGAGACCCAGTACTTC
TRBJ2-7,NA,TRBV29-1,NA,CSVAEGEQYF,TGCAGCGTTGCTGAGGGGGAGCAGTACTTC
TRBJ2-5,NA,TRBV7-9,NA,CASNFGAGATQYF,TGTGCCAGCAACTTCGGTGCCGGGGCGACCCAGTACTTC
TRBJ1-2,many,TRBV20-1,NA,CSARKPVDYGYTF,TGCAGTGCTAGGAAACCCGTGGACTATGGCTACACCTTC
TRBJ2-5,many,TRBV25-1,TRBD2,CAVSGGQGETQYF,TGTGCCGTCAGCGGGGGGCAGGGGGAGACCCAGTACTTC
TRBJ1-2,NA,TRBV11-1,NA,CASSLFGSWDYGYTF,TGTGCCAGCAGCTTATTTGGGAGTTGGGACTATGGCTACACCTTC
TRBJ1-2,many,TRBV5-1,TRBD1,CASSSDRGNYGYTF,TGCGCCAGCAGTTCGGACAGGGGGAACTATGGCTACACCTTC
TRBJ2-5,many,TRBV9,TRBD2,CASSVERGVQETQYF,TGTGCCAGCAGCGTAGAACGGGGGGTTCAAGAGACCCAGTACTTC
TRBJ2-3,NA,TRBV20-1,NA,CSASRPSADTQYF,TGCAGTGCTAGCCGTCCTAGCGCAGATACGCAGTATTTT
TRBJ2-7,NA,TRBV2,NA,CASRRSGVYEQYF,TGTGCCAGCAGGAGGTCTGGAGTATACGAGCAGTACTTC
TRBJ2-1,many,TRBV24-1,TRBD1,CATSAGTGERNEQFF,TGTGCCACCAGTGCCGGGACAGGGGAGCGCAATGAGCAGTTCTTC
TRBJ2-1,NA,TRBV11-2,NA,CASTLGEINEQFF,TGTGCCAGCACCTTAGGGGAGATCAATGAGCAGTTCTTC
TRBJ2-1,NA,TRBV20-1,TRBD2,CSARTSGGFYNEQFF,TGCAGTGCTAGAACTAGCGGGGGGTTCTACAATGAGCAGTTCTTC
TRBJ1-3,many,TRBV6-1,NA,CASSPTGSSGNTIYF,TGCGCCAGCAGCCCGACAGGTTCCTCTGGAAACACCATATATTTT
TRBJ1-1,NA,TRBV12-3/TRBV12-4,NA,CASRDEGLLNTEAFF,TGTGCCAGCAGGGATGAGGGACTGCTGAACACTGAAGCTTTCTTT
TRBJ2-3,few,TRBV14,TRBD2,CASSQNSGSWSTQYF,TGTGCCAGCAGCCAGAATAGCGGGAGCTGGAGTACGCAGTATTTT
TRBJ1-2,many,TRBV6-1,NA,CASRDTANYGYTF,TGTGCCAGCAGGGATACAGCGAACTATGGCTACACCTTC
TRBJ1-2,few,TRBV5-1,TRBD1,CASSVSGGDSHGYTF,TGCGCCAGCAGCGTCTCAGGGGGCGACTCACATGGCTACACCTTC
TRBJ1-1,NA,TRBV7-8,NA,CAGSFGGTEAFF,TGTGCCGGCAGCTTTGGGGGGACTGAAGCTTTCTTT
TRBJ1-1,many,TRBV10-2,NA,CASSDRTEAFF,TGCGCCAGCAGTGACAGGACTGAAGCTTTCTTT
TRBJ1-5,NA,TRBV28,NA,CASSPPVEPQHF,TGTGCCAGCAGTCCACCCGTTGAGCCCCAGCATTTT
TRBJ2-1,NA,TRBV12-3/TRBV12-4,TRBD1,CASSFPSGQGADEQFF,TGTGCCAGCAGTTTTCCCTCGGGACAGGGGGCCGATGAGCAGTTCTTC
TRBJ2-4,NA,TRBV5-6,NA,CASSLQGGDIQYF,TGTGCCAGCAGCCTGCAGGGGGGGGACATTCAGTACTTC
TRBJ1-6,many,TRBV7-2,NA,CAREPGRDNSPLHF,TGTGCCAGAGAGCCGGGACGGGATAATTCACCCCTCCACTTT
TRBJ1-1,NA,TRBV12-3/TRBV12-4,NA,CASSPPQSKRRTEAFF,TGTGCCAGCAGCCCCCCGCAGTCCAAAAGGAGAACTGAAGCTTTCTTT